This T cell receptor beta chain was profiled in a study of blood T cell repertoires in COVID-19. Sequenced by immunoSEQ multiplex PCR; TCRdb stores in-frame clones only, minus some. The table records around 150,000 clones, around 84% of them present only once. Germline CDR1 MNHNS, CDR2 SASEGT. The J segment lost 7 bases and the V segment lost 5 bases, leaving 5 bases of the junction unmatched. This CDR3 is built from 13 residues. This receptor was obtained from a man between 65 and 79 years old with acute or convalescent COVID-19. The chain employs TRBV6-1 and TRBJ1-5; 7 bases map to TRBD1. The sequencing input was peripheral blood. CDR3 coding DNA: TGTGCCAGCAGTAGACAGGGACGACAGCCCCAGCATTTT. This encodes CASSRQGRQPQHF.